The rows below give T cell receptor beta chains drawn from one sample of a study of blood T cell repertoires in COVID-19. Assay: immunoSEQ multiplex PCR; the TCRdb copy retains only in-frame clones and omits some. The table shows approximately 200,000 clones, with about 80% occurring only once. The specimen sequenced was peripheral blood. These receptors all come from a woman aged 60-70 years with acute or convalescent COVID-19. Both conserved end residues are trimmed from each CDR3. A row's size may be missing; if present it is once, few, many or a size class.

>.|TRBJ1-2|TRBV6-5|10
ASTAGLYGYT
>.|TRBJ1-1|TRBV21-1|10
ASSKVGAPGF
>.|TRBJ1-3|TRBV10-2|14
ASSEEGCPSGNTIY
>.|TRBJ1-6|TRBV18|14
ASSPSQGDNNSPLH
>.|TRBJ1-1|TRBV6-6|11
ASSDRDNTEAF
>.|TRBJ1-2|TRBV28|14
ASTTGFRGINYGYT
>once|TRBJ1-3|TRBV6-5|12
ASSSVISGNTIY
>once|TRBJ2-3|TRBV6-2/TRBV6-3|12
ASSYRGRVDTQY
>.|TRBJ1-1|TRBV12-3/TRBV12-4|11
ASSFQGTAEAF
>.|TRBJ2-2|TRBV7-9|12
ASSRTGGAGELF
>once|TRBJ1-2|TRBV6-1|12
ASSNSGTAYGYT
>.|TRBJ1-3|TRBV5-1|13
ASSLGQGVGNTIY
>.|TRBJ2-7|TRBV28|12
ASSLPITPYEQY
>.|TRBJ2-7|TRBV5-6|13
ASSLTGDHTYEQY
>.|TRBJ2-7|TRBV12-3/TRBV12-4|9
ASSSYGEQY
>.|TRBJ2-7|TRBV10-3|11
AASGTGHYEQY
>.|TRBJ1-2|TRBV7-9|12
ASSWWDSSYGYT
>once|TRBJ2-3|TRBV4-3|14
ASSQRDRGLSDTQY
>.|TRBJ2-7|TRBV3-1/TRBV3-2|13
ASSQDLGGADEQY
>.|TRBJ1-1|TRBV28|11
ASSQNREAEAF
>.|TRBJ1-3|TRBV7-2|12
ASSAGRGGNTIY
>.|TRBJ1-2|TRBV14|13
ASSQDPGQAYGYT
>.|TRBJ1-6|TRBV7-9|12
ASSLTGDFSPLH
>once|TRBJ2-2|TRBV30|11
AWSAALSGELF
>.|TRBJ2-2|TRBV20-1|14
SASQTGLKNTGELF
>once|TRBJ1-1|TRBV18|16
ASQRQGIIVLSATEAF
>once|TRBJ2-7|TRBV5-1|14
ASSLRDSPAFYEQY
>once|TRBJ1-1|TRBV11-1|12
ASSRQGVNTEAF
>.|TRBJ2-3|TRBV4-1|14
ASSLRQGPSTDTQY
>.|TRBJ2-5|TRBV19|12
ASRLAGAGETQY
>.|TRBJ2-3|TRBV9|12
ASSTSTSPDTQY
>.|TRBJ2-5|TRBV5-4|12
ASSPSRGSETQY
>few|TRBJ2-7|TRBV18|14
ASSPPSGQGTYEQY
>.|TRBJ1-5|TRBV5-8|14
ASSSKLGTHRQPQH
>.|TRBJ1-2|TRBV30|11
AWSLDRDNGYT
>.|TRBJ1-3|TRBV6-1|13
ASSDGGTNGNTIY
>.|TRBJ2-7|TRBV5-4|12
ASSLEAGPYEQY
>.|TRBJ1-2|TRBV15|12
ATSRDRGLHGYT
>.|TRBJ1-6|TRBV7-2|14
ASSLALLGGNSPLH
>.|TRBJ1-6|TRBV28|9
ASSYHSPLH
>few|TRBJ1-1|TRBV6-2/TRBV6-3|12
ASSYATGKFEAF
>few|TRBJ1-2|TRBV13|15
ASSLGPGQGAIYGYT
>.|TRBJ2-1|TRBV4-2|14
ASSHASGQRQNEQF
>few|TRBJ1-1|TRBV6-6|11
ASNGQGGTEAF
>.|TRBJ2-1|TRBV11-3|14
ASREKSGGTYNEQF
>.|TRBJ1-2|TRBV5-1|12
ASSNQGQGYGYT
>.|TRBJ1-2|TRBV3-1/TRBV3-2|9
ASSHSQGVD
>.|TRBJ1-6|TRBV9|12
ASAQSVYNSPLH
>.|TRBJ1-1|TRBV6-8|13
ASSPIWAAVLEAF
>.|TRBJ2-7|TRBV30|10
AWSGAKYEQY
>.|TRBJ1-2|TRBV29-1|11
SVEQGWKNGYT
>once|TRBJ1-2|TRBV7-9|12
ASSRTDPLYGYT
>once|TRBJ2-3|TRBV7-2|13
ASSPGTGGVDTQY
>once|TRBJ2-7|TRBV11-2|12
ASSLVGGLLEQY
>.|TRBJ2-5|TRBV5-1|13
ASSGGQGYQETQY